This T cell receptor beta chain stems from a study of T cell responses to AZD1222 COVID-19 vaccine. Study-wide points: Along spike, vaccine-associated CD4 TCRs were found throughout, with dominance at 160-218 and 743-854. Repertoire collection took place solely once the T cell response had peaked. Donors were chiefly white British, with a greater number of females, and clonal diversity was perhaps underestimated. Nearly half of spike-specific TCRs reportedly go after variant regions that carry no mutations.

To note about this clone: Its matching antigen is unknown.

CDR3 length equals 15 residues. Unmatched junction bases numbered 10, after V lost 6 bases and J lost 3 bases. Germline V gene lookup returns CDR1 LGHNA and CDR2 YSLEER. The table came from immunoSEQ multiplex PCR; TCRdb's copy has only in-frame clones and leaves some out. The sample consists of 90,000 to 100,000 clones, roughly 90% of them appearing once. The sequenced sample was peripheral blood, obtained on day 0 of AZD1222 vaccination. This TCR was recovered from an adult in good health. The rearrangement uses TRBV4-3 and TRBJ1-2; 7 nucleotides align to TRBD1. CDR3 DNA sequence: TGCGCCAGCAGGCCAAGAATAGGGGGCGACTATGGCTACACCTTC. It is translated as CASRPRIGGDYGYTF.